This section outlines one TCR beta chain sequence together with its context. Its antigen is currently not known. Base qualities are not at hand, and no much larger clone is one base apart. Trimming takes 7 bases from V and 4 bases from J, and the germline ends sit 13 bases apart. CDR1 and CDR2 were assigned from the germline V gene as SGHTA and FQGTGA. The CDR3 has 13 amino acids, counting the end cysteine and phenylalanine. The sequence is cut down to CDR3 DNA, 39 bases in frame from base 1. This record belongs to a study of blood T cell repertoires in COVID-19 (dated by TCRdb to the early 2020s). Context from the whole study: Samples from collaborators originated in the United States, Italy and Spain and spanned both the acute and convalescent phases of COVID-19. The prospective study material was composed of cDNA or gDNA derived from T cells, B-cell-depleted T cells, or PBMCs. Deeply sampled blood TCRbeta repertoires from subjects exposed to, actively infected with, or recovered from COVID-19 were included in the dataset. A freely available public database, intended as a resource for researchers studying the immune response to SARS-CoV-2, is where the repertoires were released. The samples were drawn from two sources: the first 160 participants of the ongoing ImmuneRACE study, and approximately 1,300 subjects contributed by 6 global collaborators. A de-identified subject ID, COVID-19 status, age in years and sex were almost always included in the sample metadata. Where available, HLA class I and class II types were obtained from metadata supplied by the sample provider rather than from assay-based typing. Overall results and qualifications from the work: Clinical and demographic metadata were provided uncurated, with the amount varying by source and participant.

Each collaborating institution followed its own protocols to collect whole blood in K2EDTA tubes. For TCRbeta analysis, collaborators shipped samples in one of three forms: frozen whole blood, isolated PBMCs, or DNA extracted from either of those sample types. The immunoSEQ Assay, a bias-controlled multiplex PCR, was used to amplify TCRbeta CDR3 regions from genomic DNA. The authors' pipeline ran thus. Nucleated cell counts per sample were estimated from amplification of reference gene primers within the assay. Sequence reads were collapsed and filtered to measure the absolute abundance of every unique TCRbeta CDR3 rearrangement. For each sample, productive Simpson clonality was calculated as the square root of Simpson's diversity index over productive rearrangements. As stored in TCRdb, this immuneACCESS dataset retains in-frame rearrangements with V and J assigned. A fraction of the clones does not appear; measured against another copy, unresolved V genes explain less than half of the discrepancy, and the remainder lacks a known reason. V and J calls and clone size are copied from that table; D and trimming were computed from the DNA. The sample table holds around 89,000 clones, of which approximately 90% were seen once. The biggest ten clones account for around 8.6% of the sample.

Recombination joined TRBV7-3 with TRBJ1-1, with no D gene named confidently. The sequence came from a man aged 45-65 years with acute or convalescent COVID-19. Source material: peripheral blood. The encoded CDR3 is CASNFRLSTEAFF. The DNA reads as follows: TGTGCCAGCAACTTCCGGTTATCCACTGAAGCTTTCTTT.